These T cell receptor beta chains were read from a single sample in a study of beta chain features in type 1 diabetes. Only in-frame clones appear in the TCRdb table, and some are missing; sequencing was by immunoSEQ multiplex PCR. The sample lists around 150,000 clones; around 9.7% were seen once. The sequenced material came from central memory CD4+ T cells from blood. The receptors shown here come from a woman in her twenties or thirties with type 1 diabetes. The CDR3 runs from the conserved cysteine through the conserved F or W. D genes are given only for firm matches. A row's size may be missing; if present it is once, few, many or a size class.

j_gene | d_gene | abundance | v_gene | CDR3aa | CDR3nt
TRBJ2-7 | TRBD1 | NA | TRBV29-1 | CSVKRDRAYEQYF | TGCAGCGTTAAGAGGGACAGGGCCTACGAGCAGTACTTC
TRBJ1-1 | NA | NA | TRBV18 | CASSPGTGSTEAFF | TGTGCCAGCTCACCAGGAACAGGGTCCACTGAAGCTTTCTTT
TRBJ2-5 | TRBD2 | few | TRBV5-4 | CASSLPPSGRVQETQYF | TGTGCCAGCAGCTTGCCCCCTAGCGGGAGGGTCCAAGAGACCCAGTACTTC
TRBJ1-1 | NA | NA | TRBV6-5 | CASSYSSLVGTEAFF | TGTGCCAGCAGTTACTCGAGTCTGGTGGGGACAGAAGCTTTCTTT
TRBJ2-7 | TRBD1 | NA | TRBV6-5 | CASTTTLDRLTF | TGTGCCAGCACCACTACCTTGGACAGGCTAACATTC
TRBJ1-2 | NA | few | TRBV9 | CASSVGGWTDDGYTF | TGTGCCAGCAGCGTAGGGGGTTGGACAGACGATGGCTACACCTTC
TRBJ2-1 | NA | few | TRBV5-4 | CASSSGPGQSSYNEQFF | TGTGCCAGCAGCTCTGGGCCAGGGCAGAGCTCCTACAATGAGCAGTTCTTC
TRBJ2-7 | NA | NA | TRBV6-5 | CASSLTGWGDEQYF | TGTGCCAGCAGTTTAACAGGGTGGGGTGACGAGCAGTACTTC
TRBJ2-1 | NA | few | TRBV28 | CASSLLYNEQFF | TGTGCCAGCAGTTTATTATACAATGAGCAGTTCTTC
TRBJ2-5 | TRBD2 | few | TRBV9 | CASSQGLAGYGETQYF | TGTGCCAGCAGCCAAGGACTAGCGGGATATGGAGAGACCCAGTACTTC
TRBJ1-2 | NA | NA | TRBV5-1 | CASSLKAGDGYGYTF | TGCGCCAGCAGCTTGAAGGCAGGGGATGGCTATGGCTACACCTTC
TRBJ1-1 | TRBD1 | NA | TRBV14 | CASSQDARGLNTEAFF | TGTGCCAGCAGCCAAGACGCCAGGGGGCTGAACACTGAAGCTTTCTTT
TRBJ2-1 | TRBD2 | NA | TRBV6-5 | CATSSGRAHEQFF | TGTGCCACCTCTAGCGGGAGGGCCCATGAGCAGTTCTTC
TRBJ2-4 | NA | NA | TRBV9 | CASSVGSPDKNIQYF | TGTGCCAGCAGCGTCGGGTCCCCGGACAAAAACATTCAGTACTTC
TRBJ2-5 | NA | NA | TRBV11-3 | CASSLGLSGETQYF | TGTGCCAGCAGCTTAGGGCTATCGGGGGAGACCCAGTACTTC
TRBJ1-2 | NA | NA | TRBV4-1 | CASSQATGANYGYTF | TGCGCCAGCAGCCAAGCCACGGGAGCTAACTATGGCTACACCTTC
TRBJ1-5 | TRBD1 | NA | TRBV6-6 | CASSSGQGYNQPQHF | TGTGCCAGCAGTTCCGGACAGGGTTACAATCAGCCCCAGCATTTT
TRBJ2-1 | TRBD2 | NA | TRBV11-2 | CASSFAESAGLEQFF | TGTGCCAGCAGCTTTGCGGAGTCAGCGGGATTGGAGCAGTTCTTC
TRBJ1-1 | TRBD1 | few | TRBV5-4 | CASSLGADREVEAFF | TGTGCCAGCAGCTTGGGAGCAGACAGGGAGGTGGAAGCTTTCTTT
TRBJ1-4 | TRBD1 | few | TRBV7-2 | CASSFGQGWGTNEKLFF | TGTGCCAGCAGCTTCGGACAGGGGTGGGGAACTAATGAAAAACTGTTTTTT
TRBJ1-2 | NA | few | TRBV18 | CASSPEGGHYGYTF | TGTGCCAGCTCACCAGAAGGAGGGCACTATGGCTACACCTTC
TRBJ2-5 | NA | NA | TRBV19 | CASSIPGSQETQYF | TGTGCCAGTAGTATTCCGGGGTCCCAAGAGACCCAGTACTTC
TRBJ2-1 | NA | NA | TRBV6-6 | CASSYFDEQFF | TGTGCCAGCAGTTACTTCGATGAGCAGTTCTTC
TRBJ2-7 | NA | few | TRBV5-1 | CASSLEQGYEQYF | TGCGCCAGCAGCTTGGAGCAGGGTTACGAGCAGTACTTC